This TCR beta chain was captured by sequencing in a study of shared clonotypes between healthy human individuals. Trimming took off 1 base at V and 6 bases at J, with 10 bases between the two ends. Germline V gene data show CDR1 as SGHTA and CDR2 as FQGNSA. The CDR3 is made up of 14 amino acids. In the original analysis: Quality scores were absent from the junction-only immunoSEQ sequences, so filtering differed. The repertoire was sequenced with immunoSEQ multiplex PCR; TCRdb's copy has only in-frame clones and lacks some. The V and J calls and clone size are taken from that table; D and trimming were inferred from the DNA. The sample consists of approximately 1,500,000 clones, roughly 96% of them appearing once. On this clone itself: Additional DNA sequences in this sample encode the identical CDR3.

The chain employs TRBV7-2 and TRBJ2-1, with D hard to call. Sample: naive CD4+ T cells sorted from blood. Sample subset: CD45RA+ positively selected. This TCR came from a man in his thirties or forties in good health. The DNA for the CDR3 is TGTGCCAGCAGCTTAGGGGGTCTCCCCAATGAGCAGTTCTTC. Translated: CASSLGGLPNEQFF.